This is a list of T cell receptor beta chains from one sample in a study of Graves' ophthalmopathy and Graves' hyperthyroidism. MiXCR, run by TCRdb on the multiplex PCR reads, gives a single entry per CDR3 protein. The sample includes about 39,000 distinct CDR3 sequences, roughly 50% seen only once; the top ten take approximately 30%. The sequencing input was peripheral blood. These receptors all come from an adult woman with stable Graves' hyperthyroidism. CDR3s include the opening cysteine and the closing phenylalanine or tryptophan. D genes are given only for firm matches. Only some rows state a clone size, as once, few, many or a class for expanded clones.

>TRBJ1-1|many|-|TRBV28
CASSLGALGWAWNTEAFF
TGTGCCAGCAGTTTGGGGGCCCTCGGATGGGCGTGGAACACTGAAGCTTTCTTT
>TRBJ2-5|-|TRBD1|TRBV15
CATSRDRTGAETQYF
TGTGCCACCAGCAGAGACCGGACAGGGGCGGAGACCCAGTACTTC
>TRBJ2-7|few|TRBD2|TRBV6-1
CASSGLAGVGEQYF
TGTGCCAGCAGCGGACTAGCGGGAGTAGGGGAGCAGTACTTC
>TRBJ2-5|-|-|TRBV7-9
CASSLARRDGETQYF
TGTGCCAGCAGCTTAGCGAGGCGGGACGGGGAGACCCAGTACTTC
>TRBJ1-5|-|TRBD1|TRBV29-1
CSAGQGGQPQHF
TGCAGCGCAGGACAGGGTGGTCAGCCCCAGCATTTT
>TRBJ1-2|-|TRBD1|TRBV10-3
CAISESGTGDGYTF
TGTGCCATCAGTGAGTCAGGGACAGGCGATGGCTACACCTTC
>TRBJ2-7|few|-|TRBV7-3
CASSVGGPSEQYF
TGTGCCAGCAGCGTCGGAGGGCCAAGCGAGCAGTACTTC
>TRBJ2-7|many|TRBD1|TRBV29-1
CSVSRQGAVSEQYF
TGCAGCGTCTCCAGACAGGGGGCGGTCTCCGAGCAGTACTTC
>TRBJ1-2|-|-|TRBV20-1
CSASRDRLYGYTF
TGCAGTGCTAGTCGCGACAGACTCTATGGCTACACCTTC
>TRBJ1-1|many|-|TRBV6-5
CASSMGEVNTEAFF
TGTGCCAGCAGTATGGGGGAGGTGAACACTGAAGCTTTCTTT
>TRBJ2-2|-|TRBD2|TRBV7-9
CASSQGLAGANTGELSF
TGTGCCAGCAGCCAGGGACTAGCGGGTGCTAACACCGGGGAGCTGTCTTTT
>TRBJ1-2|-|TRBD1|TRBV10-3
CAISEGTGGASGYTF
TGTGCCATCAGTGAGGGGACAGGGGGCGCATCTGGCTACACCTTC
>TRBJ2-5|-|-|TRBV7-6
CASSLVLSWGRQETQYF
TGTGCCAGCAGCTTAGTCCTCTCCTGGGGAAGACAAGAGACCCAGTACTTC
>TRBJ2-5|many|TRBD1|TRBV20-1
CSASQRTGVAETQYF
TGCAGTGCTAGTCAGAGGACAGGGGTTGCAGAGACCCAGTACTTC
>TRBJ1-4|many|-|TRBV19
CATNPRGGNEKLFF
TGTGCCACCAACCCCAGAGGAGGGAATGAAAAACTGTTTTTT
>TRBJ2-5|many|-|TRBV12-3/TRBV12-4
CASSPPGRGLMGTQYF
TGTGCCAGCAGTCCCCCCGGGCGAGGGCTTATGGGGACCCAGTACTTC
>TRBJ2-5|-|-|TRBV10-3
CASSLADQTQYF
TGTGCCAGCAGTTTAGCGGATCAGACCCAGTACTTC
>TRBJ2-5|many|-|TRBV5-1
CASSLDFGGKTQYF
TGCGCCAGCAGCTTGGACTTCGGGGGAAAGACCCAGTACTTC
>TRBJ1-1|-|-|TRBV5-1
CASSLMGGGTEAFF
TGCGCCAGCAGCTTAATGGGAGGGGGTACTGAAGCTTTCTTT
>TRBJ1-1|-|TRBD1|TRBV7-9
CASSSGQGISEAFF
TGTGCCAGCAGCTCGGGACAGGGGATTTCTGAAGCTTTCTTT
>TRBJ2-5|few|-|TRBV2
CASKQGWTQYF
TGTGCCAGCAAGCAGGGGTGGACCCAGTACTTC
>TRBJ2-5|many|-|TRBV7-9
CASSLAPINQETQYF
TGTGCCAGCAGCTTAGCGCCAATCAACCAAGAGACCCAGTACTTC
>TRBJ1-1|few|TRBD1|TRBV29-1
CSVAQTGHTEAFF
TGCAGCGTTGCCCAGACAGGGCACACTGAAGCTTTCTTT
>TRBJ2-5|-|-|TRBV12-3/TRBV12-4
CASGFSFLGETRYF
TGTGCCAGCGGTTTTAGTTTTCTGGGAGAGACCCGGTACTTC
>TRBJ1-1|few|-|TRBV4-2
CASSQADMANAEAFF
TGTGCCAGCAGTCAGGCAGACATGGCGAACGCTGAAGCTTTCTTT
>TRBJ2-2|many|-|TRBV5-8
CASSLDEPGELFF
TGTGCCAGCAGCTTGGACGAGCCAGGGGAGCTGTTTTTT
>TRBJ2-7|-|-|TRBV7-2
CASSWESYEQYF
TGTGCCAGCAGCTGGGAGTCCTACGAGCAGTACTTC
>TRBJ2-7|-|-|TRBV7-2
CASSLGGGFYEQYF
TGTGCCAGCAGCTTAGGTGGGGGGTTCTACGAGCAGTACTTC
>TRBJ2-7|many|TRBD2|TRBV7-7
CASSLGSGGAWEQYF
TGTGCTAGCAGCTTAGGGAGCGGGGGTGCATGGGAGCAGTACTTC
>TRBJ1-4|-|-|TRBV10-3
CAISEGPGKGEKLFF
TGTGCCATCAGTGAGGGGCCAGGGAAGGGGGAAAAACTGTTTTTT
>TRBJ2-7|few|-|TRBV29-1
CSVRGPDAGGWEQYF
TGCAGCGTGAGGGGACCTGACGCAGGGGGGTGGGAGCAGTACTTC
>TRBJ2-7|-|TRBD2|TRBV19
CAYGLAGADEQYF
TGTGCTTACGGACTAGCGGGAGCTGACGAGCAGTACTTC
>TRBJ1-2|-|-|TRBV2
CASSQDGNYGYTF
TGTGCCAGCAGCCAGGACGGAAACTATGGCTACACCTTC
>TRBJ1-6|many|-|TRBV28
CASSLRIGGRRSPLHF
TGTGCCAGCAGTTTAAGGATCGGAGGGAGACGTTCACCCCTCCACTTT
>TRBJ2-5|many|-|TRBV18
CASPAGETQYF
TGTGCCAGCCCTGCGGGGGAGACCCAGTACTTC
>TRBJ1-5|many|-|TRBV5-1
CASSLEQGGQPQHF
TGCGCCAGCAGCTTGGAACAGGGTGGTCAGCCCCAGCATTTT
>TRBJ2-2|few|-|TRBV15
CATSSLVSPNTGELFF
TGTGCCACCAGCAGCTTGGTCAGCCCGAACACCGGGGAGCTGTTTTTT
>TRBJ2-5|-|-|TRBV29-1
CSVDRGWGETQYF
TGCAGCGTTGACCGGGGTTGGGGAGAGACCCAGTACTTC
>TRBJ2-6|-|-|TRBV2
CASSESGANVLTF
TGTGCCAGCAGTGAGTCGGGGGCCAACGTCCTGACTTTC
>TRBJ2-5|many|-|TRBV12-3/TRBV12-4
CASSFGPHRVTQYF
TGTGCCAGCAGTTTTGGACCCCACCGTGTGACCCAGTACTTC
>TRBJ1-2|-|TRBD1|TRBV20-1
CSARDPGTGCYGYTF
TGCAGTGCTAGAGACCCCGGGACAGGGTGCTATGGCTACACCTTC
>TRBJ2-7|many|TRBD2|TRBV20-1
CSATSSGRIYEQYF
TGCAGTGCCACTTCTAGCGGGAGGATATACGAGCAGTACTTC
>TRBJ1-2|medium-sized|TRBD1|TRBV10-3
CAISGARQGEGYTF
TGTGCCATCAGTGGGGCAAGACAGGGAGAAGGCTACACCTTC
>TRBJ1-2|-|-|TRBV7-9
CASSLESGRGGASGYTF
TGTGCCAGCAGCTTAGAGTCGGGTAGGGGGGGCGCATCTGGCTACACCTTC
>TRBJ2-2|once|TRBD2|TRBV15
CATSSMRTSGRAGELFF
TGTGCCACCAGCAGCATGAGGACTAGCGGGAGGGCCGGGGAGCTGTTTTTT
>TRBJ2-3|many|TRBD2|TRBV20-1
CSARLAGVGTDTQYF
TGCAGTGCTAGACTAGCGGGCGTCGGCACAGATACGCAGTATTTT
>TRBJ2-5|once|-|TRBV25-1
CASVGGTQYF
TGTGCCAGCGTAGGTGGGACCCAGTACTTC
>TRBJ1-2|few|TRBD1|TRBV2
CASRTGGARNYGYTF
TGTGCCAGTAGGACAGGGGGCGCAAGAAACTATGGCTACACCTTC
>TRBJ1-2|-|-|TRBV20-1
CGARVSPGSPYGYTF
TGCGGTGCTAGAGTTTCCCCCGGCAGCCCCTATGGCTACACCTTC
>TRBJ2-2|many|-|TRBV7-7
CASSLAGGGHGELFF
TGTGCTAGCAGCTTAGCCGGAGGGGGCCACGGGGAGCTGTTTTTT
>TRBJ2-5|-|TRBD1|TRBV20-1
CSARPGQGARETQYF
TGCAGTGCTAGGCCGGGACAGGGGGCGCGAGAGACCCAGTACTTC
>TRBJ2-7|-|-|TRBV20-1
CSASSGGRYEQYF
TGCAGTGCCAGCAGTGGCGGTCGCTACGAGCAGTACTTC
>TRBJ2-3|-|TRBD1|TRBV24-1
CATSDLPRGHGTDTQYF
TGTGCCACCAGTGATTTGCCCAGGGGGCATGGCACAGATACGCAGTATTTT
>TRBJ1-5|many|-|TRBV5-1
CASSLEGTPQPQHF
TGCGCCAGCAGCTTGGAGGGGACGCCTCAGCCCCAGCATTTT
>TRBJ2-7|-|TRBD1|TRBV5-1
CASSLQGGDEQYF
TGCGCCAGCAGCTTACAGGGGGGCGACGAGCAGTACTTC
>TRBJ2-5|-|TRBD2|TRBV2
CASSLTPISGRAETQYF
TGTGCCAGCAGTTTAACCCCTATTAGCGGGAGGGCAGAGACCCAGTACTTC
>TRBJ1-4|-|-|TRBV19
CASTIGQGGEKLSF
TGTGCCAGTACTATTGGGCAGGGTGGCGAAAAACTGTCTTTT
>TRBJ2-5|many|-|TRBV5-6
CASSLGATQETQYF
TGTGCCAGCAGCTTGGGGGCCACACAAGAGACCCAGTACTTC
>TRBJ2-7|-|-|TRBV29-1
CSDGEQYF
TGCAGCGACGGGGAGCAGTACTTC